This T cell receptor beta chain was observed in a study of T cell changes during pregnancy in multiple sclerosis. This clone was recorded only once. Germline CDR1 reads LNHDA; CDR2 reads SQIVND (reference sequence). V lost 7 bases to trimming and J lost 3 bases; unmatched junction nucleotides: 6. The CDR3 loop spans 14 amino acids. Sequencing used immunoSEQ multiplex PCR; TCRdb keeps in-frame clones, though not all of them. This sample has some 110,000 clones, with 90% to 95% found just once. The material was peripheral blood, obtained in the third trimester of pregnancy. V usage is TRBV19 and J usage is TRBJ1-5; 7 nucleotides line up with TRBD1. The clonotype was recovered from a female donor with multiple sclerosis, enrolled in a pregnancy study. The CDR3 coding sequence is TGTGCCAGTACCCCGGGACAGTTCAATCAGCCCCAGCATTTT. Translated, it gives CASTPGQFNQPQHF. Variable domain in full (rest from reference TRBV19 and TRBJ1-5): DGGITQSPKYLFRKEGQNVTLSCEQNLNHDAMYWYRQDPGQGLRLIYYSQIVNDFQKGDIAEGYSVSREKKESFPLTVTSAQKNPTAFYLCASTPGQFNQPQHFGDGTRLSIL.